Sequencing of this T cell receptor beta chain was carried out in a study of T cell changes during pregnancy in multiple sclerosis. Measured with immunoSEQ multiplex PCR; TCRdb has only the in-frame clones, and not every one. The sample yields around 49,000 clones, 85% to 95% seen once. This clone is a singleton in its sample. The germline V gene has CDR1 LNHDA and CDR2 SQIVND (reference sequence). V trimming: 5 bases; J trimming: 7 bases; junction bases outside the gene matches: 8. The CDR3 is made up of 15 amino acids. Here the sequenced sample was CD8+ T cells from peripheral blood mononuclear cells, taken in the first trimester of pregnancy. This chain joins TRBV19 and TRBJ2-1; 10 nucleotides match TRBD2. This clonotype was obtained from a female donor with multiple sclerosis, enrolled in a pregnancy study. CDR3 in amino acids: CASSLSGGRFNEQFF. The CDR3 DNA reads TGTGCCAGTAGTCTTAGCGGGGGGAGATTTAATGAGCAGTTCTTC.